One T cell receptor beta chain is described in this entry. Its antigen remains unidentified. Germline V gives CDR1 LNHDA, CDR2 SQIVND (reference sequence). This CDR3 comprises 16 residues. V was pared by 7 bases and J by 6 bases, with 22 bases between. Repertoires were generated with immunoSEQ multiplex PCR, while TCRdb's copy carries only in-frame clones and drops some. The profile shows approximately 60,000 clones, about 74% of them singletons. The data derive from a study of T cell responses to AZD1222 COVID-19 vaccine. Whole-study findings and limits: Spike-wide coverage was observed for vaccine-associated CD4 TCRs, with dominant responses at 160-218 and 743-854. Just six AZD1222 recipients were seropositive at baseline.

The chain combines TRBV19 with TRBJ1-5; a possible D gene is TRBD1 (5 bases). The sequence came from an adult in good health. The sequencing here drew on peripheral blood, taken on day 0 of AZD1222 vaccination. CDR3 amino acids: CASTLGQGERSQPQHF. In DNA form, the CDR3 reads TGTGCCAGTACCCTGGGGCAGGGTGAGAGGTCTCAGCCCCAGCATTTT.